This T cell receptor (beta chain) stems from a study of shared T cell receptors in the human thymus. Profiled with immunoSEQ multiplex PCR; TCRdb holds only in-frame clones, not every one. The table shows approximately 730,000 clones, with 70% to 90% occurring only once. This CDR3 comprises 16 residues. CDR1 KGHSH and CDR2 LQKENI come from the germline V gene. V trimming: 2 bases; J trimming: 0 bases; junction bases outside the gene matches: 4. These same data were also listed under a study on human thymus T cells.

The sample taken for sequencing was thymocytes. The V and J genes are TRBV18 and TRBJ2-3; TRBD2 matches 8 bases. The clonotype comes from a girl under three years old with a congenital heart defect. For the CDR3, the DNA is TGTGCCAGCTCACCAGAGCGGGGGCGAAGCACAGATACGCAGTATTTT. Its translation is CASSPERGRSTDTQYF.